Here is one T cell receptor beta chain with its context. Its specific antigen is unknown. There are no base qualities to consult, and no much larger clone falls within one base. The germline V gene (reference sequence) provides CDR1 DFQATT and CDR2 SNEGSKA. The CDR3, from cysteine to phenylalanine, totals 8 residues. The only DNA kept is the CDR3, 24 bases in frame from the first base. The data were obtained in a study of OX40 agonist ivuxolimab in advanced cancers. Describing the broader study: Ivuxolimab, which targeted the costimulatory receptor OX40 (CD134), was an agonistic, fully human IgG2 monoclonal antibody. Intravenous ivuxolimab was administered to patients every 2 weeks at six dose levels: 0.01, 0.1, 0.3, 1.5, 3 and 10 mg/kg. Of the approximately 50 dose-escalation patients, hepatocellular carcinoma was present in 19, melanoma in approximately 15, renal cell carcinoma in 9 and head and neck cancer in 9. A male proportion of roughly 85% and a mean age of 60 years, ranging from roughly 23 to 79, were recorded for the dose-escalation cohort. Patients were allowed to have had prior anti-PD-1, anti-PD-L1 or anti-CTLA-4 therapy, and 30% to 50% of the dose-escalation patients had previously received checkpoint inhibitors. Three dose-escalation patients achieved partial responses, one with hepatocellular carcinoma and two with cutaneous melanoma. The purpose of peripheral TCRbeta sequencing was to test whether ivuxolimab changed TCR sequence diversity and led to clonal T-cell expansion. The monotherapy dose-escalation portion (N of about 47 patients) of the phase I ivuxolimab trial is reported in the paper. What the work shows at the level of the full study, not this receptor alone: Antigen specificity was not determined for the clonally expanded peripheral T cells. Clonal expansion of both CD4+ and CD8+ blood T cells was observed from baseline to week 6 at doses 0.1 to 3.0 mg/kg. Low levels of normalized T-cell clonal expansion were also seen in some patients who did not respond. In partial responders in the 0.1-3.0 mg/kg groups, normalized peripheral clonal expansion was found to be among the lowest, especially among CD8+ T cells. On average, CD8+ T cells showed more expanded clones than CD4+ T cells after ivuxolimab.

The trial excluded patients who had a history of autoimmune disease or who were on systemic immunosuppression. In every dose cohort, peripheral blood was drawn for TCR sequencing at baseline, cycle 4 day 1, and cycle 7 day 1. Samples came from an open-label, multicenter, first-in-human phase I dose-escalation trial of ivuxolimab. Adults with locally advanced or metastatic melanoma, renal cell carcinoma, hepatocellular carcinoma or head and neck squamous cell carcinoma were enrolled in the trial. Before TCR sequencing, CD4+ and CD8+ T cells were separately sorted from peripheral blood. To sequence the TCRbeta CDR3 region, genomic DNA was isolated from the sorted cells. TCRbeta CDR3 regions were sequenced using the immunoSEQ Assay. This immuneACCESS table, as held by TCRdb, lists in-frame sequences with V and J called but not all clones. Of the missing ones, under half trace to an unresolved V gene in checked studies; the others have no known cause. In all, the sample holds some 74,000 clones, and 88% of those were seen once. The biggest ten clones account for around 0.97% of the sample.

The receptor comes from an adult with an advanced solid tumor such as melanoma, head and neck, liver or kidney cancer. The chain employs TRBV20-1 and TRBJ1-2, with the identity of the D gene unclear. The specimen comprised CD4+ or CD8+ T cells sorted from blood, sampled in a trial of the OX40 agonist ivuxolimab. The nucleotide sequence is TGCAGCCCCCTTGGAGACACCTTC. Its product reads: CSPLGDTF.